This paragraph covers one T cell receptor beta chain sequence. Its target is not known. This specimen comes from a study of T cell repertoires in cytomegalovirus infection. In the study overall: Used in the study were CMV epitopes, some recently identified and HLA-C-restricted, others well-studied and HLA-B-restricted. Carrying CMV and the relevant HLA type showed in public TCR beta signatures.

Study results and limitations: HLA-C-restricted TCR beta clonotypes specific for CMV led the ex vivo response. Cumulative frequency (of public TCR beta family members) identified carriers of CMV plus the relevant HLA.

TCRdb reprocessed the reads via MiXCR and lists one record per CDR3 protein. The sample records some 900,000 distinct CDR3 sequences, about 33% being singletons. Between the trimmed V and J ends, which lost 4 bases and 5 bases, there was a span of 8 bases. CDR1 and CDR2 from the germline V gene are SGHAT and FQNNGV. CDR3 size: 13 residues. The chain uses TRBV11-2 and TRBJ2-2; D remains ambiguous. Sequencing was performed on cultured CD8+ T cells from PBMCs, taken from culture after CMV antigen stimulation. This clonotype was obtained from a human donor in good health (CMV status not recorded). Some clones in this sample may be carry-over from other donors' samples. The CDR3 bases are TGTGCCAGCAGCTCTACAAGAACCGGGGAGCTGTTTTTT. Amino acids: CASSSTRTGELFF.